The 32 T cell receptor beta chains below were found in one sample sequenced in a study of blood T cell repertoires in COVID-19. TCRdb's copy holds only in-frame clones and misses some; the assay was immunoSEQ multiplex PCR. The table has 250,000 or so clones, approximately 85% seen once; the top ten hold around 1.9%. Specimen: PBMCs or T cells enriched from blood (not recorded which). Every receptor here comes from a woman in her 50s who had recovered from COVID-19.

The genes are TRBV29-1 and TRBJ2-1; 10 nucleotides match TRBD2. The CDR3 is made up of 12 amino acids. Germline CDR1 reads SQVTM; CDR2 reads ANQGSEA. The J segment lost 10 bases and the V segment lost 8 bases, leaving 8 bases of the junction unmatched. The CDR3 reads CSSQLAGQEQFF. The CDR3 nucleotides read TGCAGCTCGCAACTAGCGGGACAAGAGCAGTTCTTC.

The chain carries TRBV29-1 and TRBJ1-1, with 7 bases matching TRBD1. V trimming: 6 bases; J trimming: 10 bases; junction bases outside the gene matches: 11. The CDR3 is 12 amino acids. CDR1 SQVTM and CDR2 ANQGSEA come from the germline V gene. CDR3 sequence (DNA): TGCAGCGTCGCCGGGACAGTAAACAGAGCTTTCTTT. Encoded protein: CSVAGTVNRAFF.

This clone was recorded a few times. CDR3 loop: CASSSPGGPSGNTIYF. In nucleotides, the CDR3 is TGTGCCAGCAGTTCCCCAGGGGGCCCGTCTGGAAACACCATATATTTT. The V gene is TRBV6-5, the J gene TRBJ1-3, with 8 bases matching TRBD1. The junction had 6 bases not matched to a gene; V was cut back by 4 bases and J by 1 base. Per germline, CDR1 MNHEY and CDR2 SVGAGI. There are 16 residues in the CDR3.

The rearrangement joins TRBV5-1 to TRBJ2-3, with 8 bases aligning to TRBD1. CDR3 length: 17 residues. Germline V CDR1 and CDR2: SGHRS, YFSETQ. The ends lost 0 bases at V and 5 bases at J; junction bases unmatched: 11. Here the CDR3 DNA reads TGCGCCAGCAGCTTGGCCATTGGCAGGGGGCGCGGAGATACGCAGTATTTT. Encoded protein: CASSLAIGRGRGDTQYF.

The chain is built from TRBV4-3 and TRBJ1-1; no reliable D call. This CDR3 spans 14 amino acids. With 1 base removed from V and 1 base from J, the gap between germline ends came to 7 bases. The germline gives CDR1 LGHNA, CDR2 YSLEER. The CDR3 reads CASSQGYSNTEAFF. The CDR3 nucleotides read TGCGCCAGCAGCCAAGGGTACTCGAACACTGAAGCTTTCTTT.

The chain carries TRBV18 and TRBJ2-3; 10 bases map to TRBD1. Germline CDR1 and CDR2: KGHSH and LQKENI. CDR3 size: 16 residues. J gave up 3 bases and V 3 bases, and 6 bases lay outside the gene matches. The chain's CDR3 is CASSPGTGVWTDTQYF. CDR3 bases: TGTGCCAGCTCACCGGGGACAGGGGTTTGGACAGATACGCAGTATTTT.

The genes are TRBV7-9 and TRBJ2-1; 9 bases fit TRBD2. Germline CDR1 and CDR2: SEHNR and FQNEAQ (reference sequence). This CDR3 contains 18 residues. V was clipped by 0 bases and J by 8 bases; unmatched bases: 14. In nucleotides, the CDR3 is TGTGCCAGCAGCTTAGCAATAGCGGGAGTTTCCCCTCTCGATGAGCAGTTCTTC. Its protein is CASSLAIAGVSPLDEQFF. Drawing the rest from reference TRBV7-9 and TRBJ2-1, the complete variable domain is DTGVSQNPRHKITKRGQNVTFRCDPISEHNRLYWYRQTLGQGPEFLTYFQNEAQLEKSRLLSDRFSAERPKGSFSTLEIQRTEQGDSAMYLCASSLAIAGVSPLDEQFFGPGTRLTVL.

The CDR3 reads CASSTSLDTQYF. The CDR3 DNA reads TGTGCCAGCAGTACTAGCCTGGATACGCAGTATTTT. The V gene is TRBV6-2 or TRBV6-3, the J gene TRBJ2-3, with D perhaps matching TRBD2 (6 bases). V was pared by 5 bases and J by 6 bases, with 9 bases between. Germline V CDR1 and CDR2: MNHEY, SVGEGT. The CDR3 runs to 12 residues.

The chain uses TRBV6-2 or TRBV6-3 and TRBJ2-7; TRBD1 matches at 9 bases. V was pared by 4 bases and J by 3 bases, with 4 bases of the junction left unmatched. The CDR3 totals 14 residues. Germline V gives CDR1 MNHEY, CDR2 SVGEGT. The CDR3 DNA reads as TGTGCCAGCAGTTTGGACAGGGGAGTCTACGAGCAGTACTTC. Translating it yields CASSLDRGVYEQYF.

This clone was observed a single time. The V and J genes are TRBV5-3 and TRBJ2-2; 9 nucleotides line up with TRBD1. TRBV5-3 is recorded as an ORF, its role being uncertain. The CDR3 extends over 18 amino acids. The ends lost 1 base at V and 3 bases at J; junction bases unmatched: 10. CDR3 bases: TGTGCCAGAAGCTTGTCTGGGGGTAGGACAGGGGACACCGGGGAGCTGTTTTTT. Encoded protein: CARSLSGGRTGDTGELFF.

This clone was picked up one time. V gene TRBV5-6 combines with J gene TRBJ2-7; TRBD1 is a possible D gene (6 bases). CDR1 SGHDT and CDR2 YYEEEE come from the germline V gene. Trimming cost V 7 bases and J 3 bases, with 14 bases left between them. CDR3 length: 13 amino acids. The CDR3 spells CASVRGQNYEQYF. The CDR3 coding sequence is TGTGCCAGCGTCCGCGGACAGAACTACGAGCAGTACTTC.

The chain combines TRBV5-4 with TRBJ1-4; D not certain. Germline loops: CDR1 SGHNT, CDR2 YYREEE (reference sequence). This CDR3 has 13 amino acids. V was shortened by 2 bases and J by 6 bases, with 8 bases between the two germline ends. The chain's CDR3 is CASSLWGDEKLFF. CDR3 DNA: TGTGCCAGCAGCTTATGGGGAGATGAAAAACTGTTTTTT.

With respect to this clone: The junction departs from the called germline gene at one end, perhaps through a read error. The gene calls are TRBV6-5 and TRBJ1-6, with D perhaps matching TRBD1 (6 bases). Germline values: CDR1 MNHEY, CDR2 SVGAGI. The CDR3 length is 15 residues. CDR3 region: CASSDSRTVNSPLHF. The CDR3 nucleotides are TGTGCCAGCAGTGACTCCCGGACAGTTAATTCACCCCTCCACTTT.

This clone has just one count. The V and J genes are TRBV4-1 and TRBJ2-1, with D possibly being TRBD1 (6 bases). Trimming stripped 6 bases from V and 0 bases from J, with 12 bases between. There are 15 residues in the CDR3. Germline CDR1 and CDR2: MGHRA and YSYEKL. The CDR3 sequence is CASRHRDNSYNEQFF. The CDR3 coding sequence is TGCGCCAGCAGACACCGGGACAACTCCTACAATGAGCAGTTCTTC.

CDR3 bases: TGTGCCAGCAGTTACACAGGGAGTGGAAACACCATATATTTT. Translation gives CASSYTGSGNTIYF. The gene calls are TRBV6-5 and TRBJ1-3; the D gene is possibly TRBD1 (6 bases). Trimming took off 2 bases at V and 3 bases at J, with 8 bases between the two ends. The V gene's germline CDR1 is MNHEY and CDR2 SVGAGI. This CDR3 has 14 residues.

This sequence joins TRBV7-3 and TRBJ1-3; D ambiguous. The CDR3 consists of 15 residues. Trimming stripped 2 bases from V and 0 bases from J, with 8 bases between. Germline CDR1 SGHTA, CDR2 FQGTGA. The CDR3 DNA follows: TGTGCCAGCAGCTTAGAGGGAAACTCTGGAAACACCATATATTTT. The encoded protein is CASSLEGNSGNTIYF.

The V and J genes are TRBV7-9 and TRBJ2-1; D uncertain. This CDR3 comprises 17 residues. The germline V gene encodes CDR1 SEHNR and CDR2 FQNEAQ (reference sequence). V shed 5 bases and J shed 0 bases, with 17 bases lying between them. The CDR3 sequence is CASSLPFGRSSYNEQFF. CDR3 coding DNA: TGTGCCAGCAGCCTCCCCTTTGGCCGGAGCTCCTACAATGAGCAGTTCTTC.

The rearrangement uses TRBV23-1 and TRBJ2-5; 9 bases agree with TRBD2. TRBV23-1 falls under the ORF class, with uncertain function. The CDR3 runs 17 residues. V gave up 0 bases and J gave up 5 bases; unmatched junction bases: 10. The CDR3: CASSQSGASGTLETQYF. The DNA for the CDR3 is TGCGCCAGCAGTCAATCGGGGGCTAGCGGGACTCTTGAGACCCAGTACTTC.

The chain uses TRBV4-3 and TRBJ1-2; 8 bases agree with TRBD1. The V segment lost 4 bases and the J segment 2 bases; nucleotides outside the gene matches: 15. The CDR3 runs to 18 residues. Germline lookup yields CDR1 LGHNA and CDR2 YSLEER. CDR3 DNA: TGCGCCAGCAGCCCATCAAACTCCGGGACAGGATTCAACTATGGCTACACCTTC. Translation gives CASSPSNSGTGFNYGYTF.

The V gene is TRBV5-1, the J gene TRBJ2-2; a possible D gene is TRBD1 (5 bases). CDR3 size: 14 residues. Trimming stripped 4 bases from V and 2 bases from J, with 9 bases between. Germline assignment: CDR1 SGHRS and CDR2 YFSETQ. CDR3 loop: CASSLGLNTGELFF. For the CDR3, the DNA is TGCGCCAGCAGCCTGGGGCTTAACACCGGGGAGCTGTTTTTT. Using reference TRBV5-1 and TRBJ2-2 for the parts outside the CDR3, the full variable domain is KAGVTQTPRYLIKTRGQQVTLSCSPISGHRSVSWYQQTPGQGLQFLFEYFSETQRNKGNFPGRFSGRQFSNSRSEMNVSTLELGDSALYLCASSLGLNTGELFFGEGSRLTVL.

The chain is built from TRBV7-9 and TRBJ1-1; possible D gene TRBD1, 6 bases. Germline CDR1 SEHNR, CDR2 FQNEAQ (reference sequence). V gave up 5 bases and J gave up 4 bases, with 17 bases separating them. This CDR3 is built from 15 residues. In DNA, the CDR3 is TGTGCCAGCAGCCGCTCCGGGGCAGGGGTCACTGAAGCTTTCTTT. Its translation is CASSRSGAGVTEAFF.

The genes are TRBV11-3 and TRBJ2-5, with D possibly being TRBD2 (6 bases). The CDR3 sequence is 16 residues long. V lost 5 bases, J lost 2 bases, and 18 bases lay in between. The germline V gene encodes CDR1 SGHNT and CDR2 YENEEA. Here the CDR3 reads CASSHWDWTGQETQYF. The DNA of the CDR3 is TGTGCCAGCAGCCACTGGGACTGGACGGGGCAAGAGACCCAGTACTTC. Filled out from reference TRBV11-3 and TRBJ2-5, the complete variable domain reads EAGVVQSPRYKIIEKKQPVAFWCNPISGHNTLYWYLQNLGQGPELLIRYENEEAVDDSQLPKDRFSAERLKGVDSTLKIQPAELGDSAVYLCASSHWDWTGQETQYFGPGTRLLVL.

V and J are TRBV7-9 and TRBJ2-7; the match to TRBD1 covers 9 bases. The CDR3 extends over 15 amino acids. Germline V gene lookup returns CDR1 SEHNR and CDR2 FQNEAQ (reference sequence). Trimming removed 3 bases from V and 2 bases from J; junction bases left unmatched: 5. CDR3 protein: CASSFGTGMTYEQYF. The CDR3 DNA reads as TGTGCCAGCAGCTTCGGGACAGGGATGACCTACGAGCAGTACTTC.

The chain has TRBV5-8 and TRBJ1-5; TRBD1 is a possible D gene (6 bases). Germline lookup yields CDR1 SGHTS and CDR2 YDEGEE. The CDR3 runs 16 residues. V gave up 4 bases and J gave up 2 bases, with 16 bases separating them. The CDR3: CASSDRPDQGNQPQHF. The CDR3 region has the DNA TGTGCCAGCAGCGACAGGCCGGATCAAGGCAATCAGCCCCAGCATTTT.

The genes are TRBV5-1 and TRBJ1-1; TRBD1 aligns across 7 bases. Germline V CDR1 and CDR2: SGHRS, YFSETQ. The CDR3 runs to 14 residues. Trimming removed 1 base from V and 3 bases from J; junction bases left unmatched: 3. CDR3 DNA: TGCGCCAGCAGCTTGCGACAGGGTGACACTGAAGCTTTCTTT. Translation: CASSLRQGDTEAFF. Together with reference TRBV5-1 and TRBJ1-1, the CDR3 gives the full variable domain: KAGVTQTPRYLIKTRGQQVTLSCSPISGHRSVSWYQQTPGQGLQFLFEYFSETQRNKGNFPGRFSGRQFSNSRSEMNVSTLELGDSALYLCASSLRQGDTEAFFGQGTRLTVV.

This chain links TRBV27 with TRBJ2-3; D remains ambiguous. Germline CDR1 and CDR2: MNHEY and SMNVEV (reference sequence). The V and J ends lost 2 bases and 2 bases respectively, with 8 bases between them. The CDR3 is made up of 14 amino acids. Written as DNA, the CDR3 is TGTGCCAGCAGTTTACTAGGCACCACAGATACGCAGTATTTT. Protein product: CASSLLGTTDTQYF.

The V and J genes are TRBV15 and TRBJ2-1; 10 positions match TRBD2. Germline CDR1 reads LNHNV; CDR2 reads YYDKDF (reference sequence). V was clipped by 4 bases and J by 3 bases; unmatched bases: 6. The CDR3 is 16 amino acids. This CDR3 is CATSISSGGIYNEQFF. The CDR3 nucleotides are TGTGCCACCAGCATTTCTAGCGGGGGAATCTACAATGAGCAGTTCTTC.

For the CDR3, the DNA is TGTGCCAGCAGTGAAAGGCTAGCGAAAGAGACCCAGTACTTC. Translation gives CASSERLAKETQYF. The chain recombines TRBV2 with TRBJ2-5; possibly TRBD2 for D (6 bases). V gave up 2 bases and J gave up 3 bases, with 10 bases separating them. The CDR3 runs to 14 residues. The germline V gene has CDR1 SNHLY and CDR2 FYNNEI.

There are a few counts of this clone. The chain recombines TRBV24-1 with TRBJ1-1; 11 positions match TRBD1. V was pared by 5 bases and J by 4 bases, with 5 bases of the junction left unmatched. The germline CDR1 and CDR2 sequences are KGHDR and SFDVKD. The CDR3 runs 15 residues. As DNA, the CDR3 is TGTGCCACCAGTGCGTCCGGGACAGGGGGCACTGAAGCTTTCTTT. It translates to CATSASGTGGTEAFF.

The chain is built from TRBV14 and TRBJ2-7; 7 positions match TRBD1. Germline lookup yields CDR1 SGHDN and CDR2 FVKESK. The length of the CDR3 is 16 residues. Unmatched junction bases numbered 15, after V lost 4 bases and J lost 6 bases. CDR3 nucleotides: TGTGCCAGCAGCCCCTGGAGGCAGGGGGAAGGGGGCGAGCAGTACTTC. It specifies CASSPWRQGEGGEQYF.

This chain joins TRBV7-2 and TRBJ2-5; TRBD1 agrees at 10 bases. J gave up 7 bases and V 5 bases, and 13 bases lay outside the gene matches. The CDR3 is 16 amino acids. Germline V gene sequence: CDR1 SGHTA, CDR2 FQGNSA. Here the CDR3 DNA reads TGTGCCAGCAGCCAGGGGCGGGACAGGGGTCGGTGGACCCAGTACTTC. Protein sequence: CASSQGRDRGRWTQYF.

This chain links TRBV6-1 with TRBJ1-6, with TRBD1 identical over 8 bases. This CDR3 comprises 16 residues. Per germline, CDR1 MNHNS and CDR2 SASEGT. V gave up 0 bases and J gave up 7 bases; unmatched junction bases: 5. CDR3 protein: CASSEALGQGNSPLHF. The CDR3 coding sequence is TGTGCCAGCAGTGAAGCGCTTGGACAGGGAAATTCACCCCTCCACTTT.